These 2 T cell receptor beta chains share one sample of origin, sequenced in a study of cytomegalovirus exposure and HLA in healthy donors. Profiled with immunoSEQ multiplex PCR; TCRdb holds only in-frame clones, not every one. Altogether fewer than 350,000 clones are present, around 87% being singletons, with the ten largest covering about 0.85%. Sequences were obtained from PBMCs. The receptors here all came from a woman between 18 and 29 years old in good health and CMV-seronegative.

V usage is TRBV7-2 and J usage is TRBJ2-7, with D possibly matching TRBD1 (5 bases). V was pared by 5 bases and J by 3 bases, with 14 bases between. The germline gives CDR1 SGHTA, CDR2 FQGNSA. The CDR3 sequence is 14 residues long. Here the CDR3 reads CASSPRQSLYEQYF. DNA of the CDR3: TGTGCCAGCAGCCCTAGACAGTCCCTCTACGAGCAGTACTTC.

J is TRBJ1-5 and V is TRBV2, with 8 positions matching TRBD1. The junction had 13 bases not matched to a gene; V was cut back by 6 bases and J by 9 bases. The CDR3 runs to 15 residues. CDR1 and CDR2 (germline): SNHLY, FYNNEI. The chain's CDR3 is CASRAKVQGGAPQHF. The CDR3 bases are TGTGCCAGCAGGGCCAAGGTACAGGGGGGAGCGCCCCAGCATTTT.